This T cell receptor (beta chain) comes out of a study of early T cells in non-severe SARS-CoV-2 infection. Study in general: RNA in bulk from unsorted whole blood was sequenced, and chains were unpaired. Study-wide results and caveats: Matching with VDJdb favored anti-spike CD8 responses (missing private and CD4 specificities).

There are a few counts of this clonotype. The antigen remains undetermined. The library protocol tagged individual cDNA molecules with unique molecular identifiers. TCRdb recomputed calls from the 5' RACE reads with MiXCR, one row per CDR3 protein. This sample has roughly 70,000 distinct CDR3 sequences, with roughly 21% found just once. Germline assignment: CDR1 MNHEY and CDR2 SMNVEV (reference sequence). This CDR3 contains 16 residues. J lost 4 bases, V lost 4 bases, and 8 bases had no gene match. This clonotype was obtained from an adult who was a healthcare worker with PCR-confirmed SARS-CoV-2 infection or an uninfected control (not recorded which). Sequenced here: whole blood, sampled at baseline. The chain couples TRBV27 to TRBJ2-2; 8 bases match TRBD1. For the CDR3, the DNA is TGTGCCAGCAGTTCTCGGACAGGGCGGGGCACCGGGGAGCTGTTTTTT. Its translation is CASSSRTGRGTGELFF.